This TCR beta chain stems from a study of blood T cell repertoires in COVID-19. The wider study: Some COVID-19 samples were acute and others convalescent; all came from the United States, Italy and Spain. PBMCs, B-cell-depleted T cells, or T cells were the source of the cDNA or gDNA that made up the material.

As handled by the study authors: Scientists estimated how many nucleated cells there were by amplifying reference gene primers. Data came from immunoSEQ multiplex PCR; TCRdb stores just in-frame clones and leaves some out. The V and J calls and clone size were taken over from that table, and D and trimming were inferred from the DNA. The repertoire holds a few hundred thousand clones, with 80% to 90% as singletons. Per the germline V gene, CDR1 is SEHNR and CDR2 is FQNEAQ (reference sequence). The CDR3 spans 16 residues. The V segment lost 5 bases and the J segment 5 bases; nucleotides outside the gene matches: 10. This clone was detected only a few times.

The chain recombines TRBV7-9 with TRBJ2-3; 10 bases map to TRBD1. The sample comprised peripheral blood. The sequence derives from a woman younger than 45 with COVID-19, enrolled during active disease. CDR3 nucleotides: TGTGCCAGCAGCGACATCAAAAGGGACAGGGGAGATACGCAGTATTTT. Translated: CASSDIKRDRGDTQYF.